Listed below are T cell receptor beta chains from one sample, sequenced in a study of beta chain features in type 1 diabetes. The table came from immunoSEQ multiplex PCR; TCRdb's copy has only in-frame clones and leaves some out. The sample contains more than 150,000 clones, 10% to 15% of which appear only once. Input material: central memory CD4+ T cells from blood. All receptors come from a woman aged 18-29 years in good health. The CDR3 runs from the conserved cysteine through the conserved F or W. The D gene is left open where the match is weak. Clone size is given for some rows only: seen once, a few or many times, or a class if the clone is expanded.

TRBV28	TRBD1	NA	TRBJ2-4	TGTGCCAGCAGTTCTGACAGGGTAGCCAAAAACATTCAGTACTTC	CASSSDRVAKNIQYF
TRBV11-2	TRBD2	NA	TRBJ2-1	TGTGCCAGCAGCTTAGAGATGGCGGGAGGAAATCGGTTCTTC	CASSLEMAGGNRFF
TRBV2	TRBD1	NA	TRBJ2-7	TGTGCCAGCAACTATGGACAGGGGCTTGGAGAGCAGTACTTC	CASNYGQGLGEQYF
TRBV28	TRBD2	NA	TRBJ2-3	TGTGCCAGCAGCCCCCCTCGGGGGGACACAGATACGCAGTATTTT	CASSPPRGDTDTQYF
TRBV4-3	NA	NA	TRBJ2-3	TGCGCCAGCAGCCAAGGGAGGCAGGTTGGGGCAGATACGCAGTATTTT	CASSQGRQVGADTQYF
TRBV6-6	NA	NA	TRBJ2-6	TGTGCCAGCAGTCCCGGGACTCCCGGGGCCAACGTCCTGACTTTC	CASSPGTPGANVLTF
TRBV5-1	NA	few	TRBJ2-7	TGCGCCAGCAGCTTGTCCGGGAGCCTATCCCTGGGGGAGCAGTACTTC	CASSLSGSLSLGEQYF
TRBV5-1	TRBD1	few	TRBJ2-7	TGCGCCAGCAGCGATGGGACAGGGGGCAGGTACGAGCAGTACTTC	CASSDGTGGRYEQYF
TRBV4-1	NA	many	TRBJ2-7	TGCGCCAGCAGCCAAAGGCAGGGTTTCAACGAGCAGTACTTC	CASSQRQGFNEQYF
TRBV5-1	TRBD1	NA	TRBJ2-7	TGCGCCAGCAGCTCTGGGACAGGCTGGTACGAGCAGTACTTC	CASSSGTGWYEQYF
TRBV18	TRBD1	NA	TRBJ2-6	TGTGCCAGCTCACTCGACAGGGCTGGGGCCAACGTCCTGACTTTC	CASSLDRAGANVLTF
TRBV29-1	TRBD2	NA	TRBJ2-1	TGCAGCGTTGACGGGGGGAGCTCCTACAATGAGCAGTTCTTC	CSVDGGSSYNEQFF
TRBV9	TRBD1	few	TRBJ2-1	TGTGCCAGCAGCGTAGGGACAGGGACTTACAATGAGCAGTTCTTC	CASSVGTGTYNEQFF
TRBV5-6	TRBD1	NA	TRBJ1-2	TGTGCCAGCAGCTTGGTAGTGAAGACAGGGGCCGACTATGGCTACACCTTC	CASSLVVKTGADYGYTF
TRBV7-2	TRBD2	few	TRBJ2-3	TGTGCCAGCAGGGGAGGCGGGAGTGGCGCAGATACGCAGTATTTT	CASRGGGSGADTQYF
TRBV28	TRBD1	few	TRBJ1-1	TGTGCCAGCAGCCCCGGGACAGGGGGCCGGAACACTGAAGCTTTCTTT	CASSPGTGGRNTEAFF
TRBV5-1	TRBD1	few	TRBJ1-2	TGCGCCAGCAGCTCCCGGACAGGTGGCTTCGGCTATGGCTACACCTTC	CASSSRTGGFGYGYTF
TRBV7-9	NA	few	TRBJ2-5	TGTGCCAGCAGCTCAAGACGGGAACAAGAGACCCAGTACTTC	CASSSRREQETQYF
TRBV11-2	TRBD1	few	TRBJ1-1	TGTGCCAGCAGCTTCGATGTCAGGGGGCTCACTGAAGCTTTCTTT	CASSFDVRGLTEAFF
TRBV18	TRBD2	NA	TRBJ2-1	TGTGCCAGCTCATCGACCCAGGGCGGGGGTTACAATGAGCAGTTCTTC	CASSSTQGGGYNEQFF
TRBV28	NA	NA	TRBJ2-4	TGTGCCAGCAGTTTAGGGGCCTCCCTAGCCAAAAACATTCAGTACTTC	CASSLGASLAKNIQYF
TRBV5-1	TRBD2	few	TRBJ2-1	TGCGCCAGCAGCCCATCTAGCGGGAGTGGGCCCAATGAGCAGTTCTTC	CASSPSSGSGPNEQFF
TRBV30	NA	few	TRBJ1-5	TGTGCCTGGAGTATAACTACGGAGTCGCCCCAGCATTTT	CAWSITTESPQHF
TRBV28	TRBD2	few	TRBJ2-5	TGTGCCAGCAGTACCCTACTTAGCGGGAGTGGGCAAGAGACCCAGTACTTC	CASSTLLSGSGQETQYF